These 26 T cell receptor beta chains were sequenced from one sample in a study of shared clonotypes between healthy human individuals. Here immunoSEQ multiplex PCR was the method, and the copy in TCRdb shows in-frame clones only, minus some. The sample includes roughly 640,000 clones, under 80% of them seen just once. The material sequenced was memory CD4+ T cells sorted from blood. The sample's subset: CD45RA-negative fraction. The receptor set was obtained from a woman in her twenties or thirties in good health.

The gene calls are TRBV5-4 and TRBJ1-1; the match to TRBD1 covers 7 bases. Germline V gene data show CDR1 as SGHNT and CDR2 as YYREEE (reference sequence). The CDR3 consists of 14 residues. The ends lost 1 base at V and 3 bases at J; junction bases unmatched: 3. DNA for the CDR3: TGTGCCAGCAGCTTGCAGGGGGGCGACACTGAAGCTTTCTTT. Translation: CASSLQGGDTEAFF. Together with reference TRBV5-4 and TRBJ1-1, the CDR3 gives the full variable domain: ETGVTQSPTHLIKTRGQQVTLRCSSQSGHNTVSWYQQALGQGPQFIFQYYREEENGRGNFPPRFSGLQFPNYSSELNVNALELDDSALYLCASSLQGGDTEAFFGQGTRLTVV.

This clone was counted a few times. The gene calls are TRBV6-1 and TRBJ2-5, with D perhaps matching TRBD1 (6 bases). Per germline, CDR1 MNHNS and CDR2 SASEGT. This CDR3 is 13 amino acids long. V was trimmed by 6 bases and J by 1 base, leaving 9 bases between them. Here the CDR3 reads CASSRDTQETQYF. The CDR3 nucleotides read TGTGCCAGCAGCCGGGACACCCAAGAGACCCAGTACTTC.

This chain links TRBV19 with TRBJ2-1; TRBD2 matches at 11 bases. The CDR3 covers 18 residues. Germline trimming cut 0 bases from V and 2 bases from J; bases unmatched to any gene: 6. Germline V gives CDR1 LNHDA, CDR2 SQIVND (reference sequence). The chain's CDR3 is CASSIDQLAGAPYNEQFF. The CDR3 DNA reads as TGTGCCAGTAGTATAGATCAACTAGCGGGGGCCCCCTACAATGAGCAGTTCTTC.

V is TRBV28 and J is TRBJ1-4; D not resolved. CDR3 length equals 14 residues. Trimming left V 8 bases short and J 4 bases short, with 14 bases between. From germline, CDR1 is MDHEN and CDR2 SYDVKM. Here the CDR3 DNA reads TGTGCCAGCGGAGGCGGACGGAATAATGAAAAACTGTTTTTT. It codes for CASGGGRNNEKLFF.

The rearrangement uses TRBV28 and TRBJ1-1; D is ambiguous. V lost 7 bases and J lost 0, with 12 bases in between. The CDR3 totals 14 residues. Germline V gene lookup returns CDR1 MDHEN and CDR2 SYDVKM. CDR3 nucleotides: TGTGCCAGCACCAGCCCAGGTTTGAACACTGAAGCTTTCTTT. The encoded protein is CASTSPGLNTEAFF.

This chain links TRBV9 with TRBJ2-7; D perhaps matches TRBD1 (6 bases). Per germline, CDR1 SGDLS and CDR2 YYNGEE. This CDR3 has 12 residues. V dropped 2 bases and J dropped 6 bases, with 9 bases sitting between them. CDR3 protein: CASSVTGTEQYF. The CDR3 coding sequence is TGTGCCAGCAGCGTCACAGGGACCGAGCAGTACTTC.

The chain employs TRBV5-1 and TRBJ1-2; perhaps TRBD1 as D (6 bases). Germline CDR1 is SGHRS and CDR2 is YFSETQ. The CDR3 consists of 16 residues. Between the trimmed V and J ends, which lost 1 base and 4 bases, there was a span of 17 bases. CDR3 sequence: CASSLSFGGATYGYTF. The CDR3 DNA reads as TGCGCCAGCAGCTTGTCCTTCGGGGGGGCCACCTATGGCTACACCTTC.

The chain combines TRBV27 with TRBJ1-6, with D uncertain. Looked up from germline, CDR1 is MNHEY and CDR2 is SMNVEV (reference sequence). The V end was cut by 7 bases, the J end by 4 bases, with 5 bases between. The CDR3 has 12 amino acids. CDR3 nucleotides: TGTGCCAGCATGGAGTATAATTCACCCCTCCACTTT. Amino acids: CASMEYNSPLHF.

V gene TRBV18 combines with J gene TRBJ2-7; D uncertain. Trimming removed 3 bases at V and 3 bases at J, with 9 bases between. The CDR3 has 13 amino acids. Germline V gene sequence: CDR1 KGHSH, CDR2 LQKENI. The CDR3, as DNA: TGTGCCAGCTCACCTTTGGAAGGCTACGAGCAGTACTTC. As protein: CASSPLEGYEQYF.

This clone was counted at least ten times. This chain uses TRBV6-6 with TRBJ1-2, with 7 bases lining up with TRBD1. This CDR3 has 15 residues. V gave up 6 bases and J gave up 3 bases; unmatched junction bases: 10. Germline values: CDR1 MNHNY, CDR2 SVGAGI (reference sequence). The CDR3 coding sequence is TGTGCCAGCAGCGAGCAGGGGGGCGGTGACTATGGCTACACCTTC. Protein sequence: CASSEQGGGDYGYTF.

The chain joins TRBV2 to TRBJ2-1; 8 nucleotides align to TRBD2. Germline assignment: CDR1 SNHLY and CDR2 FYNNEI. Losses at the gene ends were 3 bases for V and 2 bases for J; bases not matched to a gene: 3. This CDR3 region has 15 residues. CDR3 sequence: CASSEKGLAYNEQFF. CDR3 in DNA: TGTGCCAGCAGTGAGAAGGGACTAGCCTACAATGAGCAGTTCTTC. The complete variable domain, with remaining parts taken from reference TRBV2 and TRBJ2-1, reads EPEVTQTPSHQVTQMGQEVILRCVPISNHLYFYWYRQILGQKVEFLVSFYNNEISEKSEIFDDQFSVERPDGSNFTLKIRSTKLEDSAMYFCASSEKGLAYNEQFFGPGTRLTVL.

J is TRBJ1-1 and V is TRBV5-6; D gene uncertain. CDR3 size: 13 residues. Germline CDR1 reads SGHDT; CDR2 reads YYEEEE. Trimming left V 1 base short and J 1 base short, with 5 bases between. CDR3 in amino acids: CASSLPQNTEAFF. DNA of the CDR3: TGTGCCAGCAGCTTGCCACAGAACACTGAAGCTTTCTTT.

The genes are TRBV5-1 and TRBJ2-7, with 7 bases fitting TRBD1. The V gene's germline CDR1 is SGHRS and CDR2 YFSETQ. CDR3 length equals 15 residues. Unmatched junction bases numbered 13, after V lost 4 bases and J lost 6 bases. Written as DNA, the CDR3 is TGCGCCAGCAGCCGGGGAGACAGGGACGGAGGCGAGCAGTACTTC. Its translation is CASSRGDRDGGEQYF.

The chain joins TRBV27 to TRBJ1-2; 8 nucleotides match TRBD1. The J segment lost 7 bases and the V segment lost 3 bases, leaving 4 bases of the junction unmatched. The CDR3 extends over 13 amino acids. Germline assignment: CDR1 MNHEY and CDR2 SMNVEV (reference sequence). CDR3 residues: CASSFRTGLGYTF. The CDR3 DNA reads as TGTGCCAGCAGTTTTAGGACAGGGCTTGGCTACACCTTC.

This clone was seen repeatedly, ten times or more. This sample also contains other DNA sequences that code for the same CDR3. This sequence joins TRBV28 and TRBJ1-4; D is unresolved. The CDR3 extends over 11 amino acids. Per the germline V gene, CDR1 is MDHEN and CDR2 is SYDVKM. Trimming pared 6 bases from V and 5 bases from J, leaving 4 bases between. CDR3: CASRTNEKLFF. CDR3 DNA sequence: TGTGCCAGCAGGACAAATGAAAAACTGTTTTTT.

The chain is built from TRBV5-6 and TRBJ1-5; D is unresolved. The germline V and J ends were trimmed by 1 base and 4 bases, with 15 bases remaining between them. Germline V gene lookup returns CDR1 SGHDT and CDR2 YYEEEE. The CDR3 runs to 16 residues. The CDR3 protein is CASSLSGSVGNQPQHF. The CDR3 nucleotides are TGTGCCAGCAGCTTGTCAGGATCCGTGGGGAATCAGCCCCAGCATTTT.

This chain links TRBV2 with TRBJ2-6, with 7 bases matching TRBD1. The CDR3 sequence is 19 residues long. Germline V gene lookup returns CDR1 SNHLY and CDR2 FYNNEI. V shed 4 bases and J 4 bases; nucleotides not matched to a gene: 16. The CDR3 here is CASSGTPRDSEWGANVLTF. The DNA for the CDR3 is TGTGCCAGCAGTGGAACACCCCGGGACAGTGAATGGGGGGCCAACGTCCTGACTTTC. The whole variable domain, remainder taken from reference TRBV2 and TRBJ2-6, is EPEVTQTPSHQVTQMGQEVILRCVPISNHLYFYWYRQILGQKVEFLVSFYNNEISEKSEIFDDQFSVERPDGSNFTLKIRSTKLEDSAMYFCASSGTPRDSEWGANVLTFGAGSRLTVL.

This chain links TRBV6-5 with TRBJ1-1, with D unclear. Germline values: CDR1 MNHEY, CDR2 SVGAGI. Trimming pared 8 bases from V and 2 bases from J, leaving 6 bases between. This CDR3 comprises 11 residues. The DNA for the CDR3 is TGTGCCAGCTACAGTAACACTGAAGCTTTCTTT. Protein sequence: CASYSNTEAFF.

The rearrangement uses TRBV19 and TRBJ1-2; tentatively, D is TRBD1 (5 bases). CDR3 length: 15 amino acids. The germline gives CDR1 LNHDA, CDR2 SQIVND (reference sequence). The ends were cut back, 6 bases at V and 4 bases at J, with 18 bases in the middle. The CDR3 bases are TGTGCCAGTAGGACAGCGGGCGAGGTTGGCTATGGCTACACCTTC. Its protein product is CASRTAGEVGYGYTF.

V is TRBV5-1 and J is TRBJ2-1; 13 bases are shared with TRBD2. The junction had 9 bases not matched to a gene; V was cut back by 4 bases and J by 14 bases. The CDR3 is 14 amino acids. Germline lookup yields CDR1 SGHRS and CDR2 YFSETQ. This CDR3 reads CASSQGTSGMGEFF. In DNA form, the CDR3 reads TGCGCCAGCAGCCAGGGGACTAGCGGGATGGGGGAGTTCTTC. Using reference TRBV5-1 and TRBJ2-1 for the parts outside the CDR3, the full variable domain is KAGVTQTPRYLIKTRGQQVTLSCSPISGHRSVSWYQQTPGQGLQFLFEYFSETQRNKGNFPGRFSGRQFSNSRSEMNVSTLELGDSALYLCASSQGTSGMGEFFGPGTRLTVL.

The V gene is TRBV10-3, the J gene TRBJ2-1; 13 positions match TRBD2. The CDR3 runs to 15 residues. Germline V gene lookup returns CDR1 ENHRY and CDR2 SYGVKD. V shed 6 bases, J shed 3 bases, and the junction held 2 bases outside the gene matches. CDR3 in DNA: TGTGCCATCAGCGGGACTAGCGGGATCTACAATGAGCAGTTCTTC. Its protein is CAISGTSGIYNEQFF.

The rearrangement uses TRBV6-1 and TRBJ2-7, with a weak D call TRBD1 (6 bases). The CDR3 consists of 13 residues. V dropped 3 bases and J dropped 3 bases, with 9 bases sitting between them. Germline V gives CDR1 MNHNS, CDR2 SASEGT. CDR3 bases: TGTGCCAGCAGTGAGGGACATTACTACGAGCAGTACTTC. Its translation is CASSEGHYYEQYF.

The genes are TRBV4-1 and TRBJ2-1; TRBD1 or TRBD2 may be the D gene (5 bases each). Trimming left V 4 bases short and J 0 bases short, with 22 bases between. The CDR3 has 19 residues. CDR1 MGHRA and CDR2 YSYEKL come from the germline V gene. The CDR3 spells CASSRRGAGISSSYNEQFF. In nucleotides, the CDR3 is TGCGCCAGCAGCCGTAGAGGGGCAGGGATATCGAGCTCCTACAATGAGCAGTTCTTC.

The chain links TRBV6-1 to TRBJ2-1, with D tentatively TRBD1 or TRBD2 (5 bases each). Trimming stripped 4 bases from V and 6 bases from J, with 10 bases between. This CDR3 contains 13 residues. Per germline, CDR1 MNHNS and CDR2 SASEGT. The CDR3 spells CASSVYGGNEQFF. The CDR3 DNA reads TGTGCCAGCAGTGTCTATGGGGGCAATGAGCAGTTCTTC.

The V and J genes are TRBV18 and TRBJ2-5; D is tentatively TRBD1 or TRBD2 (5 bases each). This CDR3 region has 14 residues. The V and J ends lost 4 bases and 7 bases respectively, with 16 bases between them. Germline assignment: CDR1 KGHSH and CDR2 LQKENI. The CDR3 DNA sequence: TGTGCCAGCTCACACAATAGGGACGGCAGGACCCAGTACTTC. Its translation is CASSHNRDGRTQYF. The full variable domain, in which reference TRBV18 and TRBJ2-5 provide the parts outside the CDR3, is NAGVMQNPRHLVRRRGQEARLRCSPMKGHSHVYWYRQLPEEGLKFMVYLQKENIIDESGMPKERFSAEFPKEGPSILRIQQVVRGDSAAYFCASSHNRDGRTQYFGPGTRLLVL.

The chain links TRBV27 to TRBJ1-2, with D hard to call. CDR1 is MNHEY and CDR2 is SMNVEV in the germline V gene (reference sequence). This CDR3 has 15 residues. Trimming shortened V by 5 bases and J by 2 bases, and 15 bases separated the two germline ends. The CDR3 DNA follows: TGTGCCAGCAGTCAAAGGGTGGGAGGGAACTATGGCTACACCTTC. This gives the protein CASSQRVGGNYGYTF.